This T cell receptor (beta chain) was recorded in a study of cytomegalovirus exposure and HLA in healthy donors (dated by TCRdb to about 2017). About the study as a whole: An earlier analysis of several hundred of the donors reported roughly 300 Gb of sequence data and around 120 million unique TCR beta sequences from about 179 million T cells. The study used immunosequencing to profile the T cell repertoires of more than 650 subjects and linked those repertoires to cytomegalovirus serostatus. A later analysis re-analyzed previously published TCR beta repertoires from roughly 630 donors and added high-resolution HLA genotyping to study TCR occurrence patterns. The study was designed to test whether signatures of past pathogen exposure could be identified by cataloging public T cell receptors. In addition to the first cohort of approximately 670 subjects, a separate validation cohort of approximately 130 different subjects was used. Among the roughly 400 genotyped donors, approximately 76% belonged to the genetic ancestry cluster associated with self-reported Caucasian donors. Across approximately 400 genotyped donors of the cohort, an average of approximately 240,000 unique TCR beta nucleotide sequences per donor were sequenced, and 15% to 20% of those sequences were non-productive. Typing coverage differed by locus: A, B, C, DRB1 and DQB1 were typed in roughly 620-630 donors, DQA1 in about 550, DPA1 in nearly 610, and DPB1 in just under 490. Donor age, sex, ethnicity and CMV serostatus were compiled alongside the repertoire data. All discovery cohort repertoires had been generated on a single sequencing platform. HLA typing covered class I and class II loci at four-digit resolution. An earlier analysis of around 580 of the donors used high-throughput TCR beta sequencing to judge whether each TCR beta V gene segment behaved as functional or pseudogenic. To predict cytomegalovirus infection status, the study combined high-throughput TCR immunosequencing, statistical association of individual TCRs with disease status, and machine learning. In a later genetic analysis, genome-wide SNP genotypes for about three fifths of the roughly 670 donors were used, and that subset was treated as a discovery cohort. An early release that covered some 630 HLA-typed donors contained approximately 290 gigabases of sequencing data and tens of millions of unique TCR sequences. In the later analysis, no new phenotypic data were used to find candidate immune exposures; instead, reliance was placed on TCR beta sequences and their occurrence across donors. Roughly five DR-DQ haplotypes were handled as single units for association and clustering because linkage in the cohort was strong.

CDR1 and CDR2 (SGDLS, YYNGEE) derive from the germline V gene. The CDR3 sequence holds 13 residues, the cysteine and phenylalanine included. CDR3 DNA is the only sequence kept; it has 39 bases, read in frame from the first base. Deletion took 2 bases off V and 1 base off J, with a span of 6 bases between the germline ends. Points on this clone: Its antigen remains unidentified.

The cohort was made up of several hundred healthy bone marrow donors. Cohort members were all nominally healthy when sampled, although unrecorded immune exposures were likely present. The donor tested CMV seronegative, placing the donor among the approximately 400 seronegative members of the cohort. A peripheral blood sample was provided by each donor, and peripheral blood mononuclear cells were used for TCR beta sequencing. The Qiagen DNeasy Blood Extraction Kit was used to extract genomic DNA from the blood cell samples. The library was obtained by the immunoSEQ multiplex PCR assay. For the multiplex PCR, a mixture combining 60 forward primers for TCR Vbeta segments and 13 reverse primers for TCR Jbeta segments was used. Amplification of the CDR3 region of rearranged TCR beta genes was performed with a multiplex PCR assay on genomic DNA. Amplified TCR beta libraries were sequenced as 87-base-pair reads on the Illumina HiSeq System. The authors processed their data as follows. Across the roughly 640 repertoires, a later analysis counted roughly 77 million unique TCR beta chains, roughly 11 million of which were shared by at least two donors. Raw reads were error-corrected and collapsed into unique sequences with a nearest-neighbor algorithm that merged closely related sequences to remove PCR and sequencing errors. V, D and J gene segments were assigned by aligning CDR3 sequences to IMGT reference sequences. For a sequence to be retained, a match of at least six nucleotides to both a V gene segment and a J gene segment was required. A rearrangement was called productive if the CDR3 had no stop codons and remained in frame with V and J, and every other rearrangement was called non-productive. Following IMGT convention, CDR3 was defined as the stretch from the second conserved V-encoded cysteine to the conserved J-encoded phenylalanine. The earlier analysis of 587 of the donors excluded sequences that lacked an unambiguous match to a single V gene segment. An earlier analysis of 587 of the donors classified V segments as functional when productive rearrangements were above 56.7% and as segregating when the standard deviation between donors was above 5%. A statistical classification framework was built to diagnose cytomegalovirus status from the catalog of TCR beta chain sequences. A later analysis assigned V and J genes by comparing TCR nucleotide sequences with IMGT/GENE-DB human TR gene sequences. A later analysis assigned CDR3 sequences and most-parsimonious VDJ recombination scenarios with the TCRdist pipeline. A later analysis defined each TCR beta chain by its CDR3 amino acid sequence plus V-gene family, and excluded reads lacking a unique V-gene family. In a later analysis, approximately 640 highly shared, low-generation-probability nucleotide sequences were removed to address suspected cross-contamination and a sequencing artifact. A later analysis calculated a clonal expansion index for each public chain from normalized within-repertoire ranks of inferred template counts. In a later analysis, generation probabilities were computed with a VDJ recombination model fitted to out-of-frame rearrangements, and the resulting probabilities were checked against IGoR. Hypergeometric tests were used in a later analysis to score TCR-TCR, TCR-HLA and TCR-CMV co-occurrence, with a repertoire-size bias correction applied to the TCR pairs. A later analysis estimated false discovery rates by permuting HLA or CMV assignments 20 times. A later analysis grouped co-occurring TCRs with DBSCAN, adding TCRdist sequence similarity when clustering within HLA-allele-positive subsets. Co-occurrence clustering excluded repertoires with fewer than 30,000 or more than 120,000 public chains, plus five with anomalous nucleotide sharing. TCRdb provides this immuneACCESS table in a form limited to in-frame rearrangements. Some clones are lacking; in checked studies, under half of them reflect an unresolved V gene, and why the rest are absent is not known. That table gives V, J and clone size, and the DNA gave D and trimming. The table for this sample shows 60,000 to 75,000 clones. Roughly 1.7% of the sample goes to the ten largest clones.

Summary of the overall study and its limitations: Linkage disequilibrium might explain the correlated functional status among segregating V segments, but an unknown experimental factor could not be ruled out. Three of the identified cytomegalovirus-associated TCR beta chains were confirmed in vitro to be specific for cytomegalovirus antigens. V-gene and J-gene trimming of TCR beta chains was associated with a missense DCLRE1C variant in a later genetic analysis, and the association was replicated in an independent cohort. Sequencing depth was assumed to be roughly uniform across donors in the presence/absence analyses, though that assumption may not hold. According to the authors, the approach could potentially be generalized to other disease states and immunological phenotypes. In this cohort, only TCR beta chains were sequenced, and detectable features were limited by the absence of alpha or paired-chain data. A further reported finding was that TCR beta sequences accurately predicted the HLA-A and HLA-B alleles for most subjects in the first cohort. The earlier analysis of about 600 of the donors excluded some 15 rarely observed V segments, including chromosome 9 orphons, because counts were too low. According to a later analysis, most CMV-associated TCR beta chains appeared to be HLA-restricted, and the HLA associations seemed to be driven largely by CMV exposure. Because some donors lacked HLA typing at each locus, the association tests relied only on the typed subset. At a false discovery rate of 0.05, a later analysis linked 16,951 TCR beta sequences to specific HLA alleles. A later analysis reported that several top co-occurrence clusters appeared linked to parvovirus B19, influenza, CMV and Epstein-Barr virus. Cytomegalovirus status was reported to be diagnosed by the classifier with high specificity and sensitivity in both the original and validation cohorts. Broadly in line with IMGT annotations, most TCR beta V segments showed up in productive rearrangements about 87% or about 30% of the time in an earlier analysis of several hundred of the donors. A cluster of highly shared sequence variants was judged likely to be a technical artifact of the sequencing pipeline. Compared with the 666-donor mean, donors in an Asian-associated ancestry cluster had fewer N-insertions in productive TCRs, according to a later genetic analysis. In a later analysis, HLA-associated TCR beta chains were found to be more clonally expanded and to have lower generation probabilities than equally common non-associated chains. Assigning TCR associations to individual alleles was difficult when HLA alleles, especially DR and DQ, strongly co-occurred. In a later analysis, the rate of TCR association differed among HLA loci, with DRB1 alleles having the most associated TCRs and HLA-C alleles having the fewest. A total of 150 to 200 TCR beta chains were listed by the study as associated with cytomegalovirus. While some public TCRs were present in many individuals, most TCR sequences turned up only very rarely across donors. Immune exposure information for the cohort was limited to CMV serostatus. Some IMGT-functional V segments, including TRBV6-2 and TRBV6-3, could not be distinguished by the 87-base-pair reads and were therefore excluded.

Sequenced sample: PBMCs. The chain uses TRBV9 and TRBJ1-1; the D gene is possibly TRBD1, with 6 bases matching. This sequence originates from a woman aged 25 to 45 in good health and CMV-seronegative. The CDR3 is CASSVTGNTEAFF. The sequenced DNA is TGTGCCAGCAGCGTGACAGGGAACACTGAAGCTTTCTTT.